This section outlines one TCR beta chain sequence together with its context. There is no known antigen for this receptor. There are no base qualities to consult, and no much larger clone falls within one base. The data originate from a study of lymphopenia after photon versus proton radiotherapy (dated by TCRdb to between 2017 and 2020). Concerning the study at large: The study compared the immunological effects of photon versus proton radiation therapy in patients with gastrointestinal tumors who developed high-grade lymphopenia. The roughly 18 patients in the cohort had gastrointestinal tumors, were treated with either photon or proton therapy, and subsequently developed lymphopenia. The goal of the study was to describe how the two radiation modalities differ in their effects on the immune system.

CDR1 and CDR2 are read off the germline V gene as SGHRS and YFSETQ. V is cut back by 7 bases and J by 2 bases, with 6 bases in the junction unmatched. The CDR3, from cysteine to phenylalanine, totals 14 residues. CDR3 DNA is the only sequence kept; it has 42 bases, read in frame from the first base. Paper-wide results and their limitations: Across the cohort, an inverse correlation was found between a larger post-nadir drop in TCR diversity and overall survival time among patients who died. After the lymphocyte count nadir, oligoclonal expansion, especially of CD8+ Temra cells, was observed in photon-treated repertoires, and the drop in diversity was driven by this expansion. Relative stability during treatment was observed in proton-treated patients, whereas loss of naive T cells and TCR diversity and gain of effector/memory populations were observed in photon-treated patients. The authors looked at the survival association only in patients who died, and they framed better survival with proton therapy as a possibility rather than a demonstrated result.

The library was obtained by the immunoSEQ multiplex PCR assay. T cell repertoires were profiled by deep sequencing of rearranged TCR beta loci, alongside multiparametric flow cytometry. Not all clones reach the TCRdb copy of this immuneACCESS table, which keeps in-frame sequences only. Checked studies attribute under half of the gap to unresolved V genes and leave the rest unexplained. The sample yields some 55,000 clones; about four fifths were counted once. Over 25% of the sample is in the top ten clones. The sequencing used peripheral blood, collected from a patient treated with photon-based radiotherapy. The chain links TRBV5-1 with TRBJ2-3, and 8 junction bases match TRBD2. This clonotype was sampled from a man in his fifties with gastric cancer. The CDR3 reads as follows: CASDLSGNTDTQYF. The base sequence is TGCGCCAGCGACCTTAGCGGGAACACAGATACGCAGTATTTT.